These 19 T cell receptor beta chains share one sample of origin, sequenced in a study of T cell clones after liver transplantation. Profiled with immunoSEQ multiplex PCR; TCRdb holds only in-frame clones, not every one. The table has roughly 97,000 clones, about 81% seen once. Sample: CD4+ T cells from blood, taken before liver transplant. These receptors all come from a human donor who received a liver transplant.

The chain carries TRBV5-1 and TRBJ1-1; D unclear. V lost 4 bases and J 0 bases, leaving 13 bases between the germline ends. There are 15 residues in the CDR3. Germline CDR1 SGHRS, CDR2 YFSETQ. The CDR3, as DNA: TGCGCCAGCAGCATCGGTCAGAATATGAACACTGAAGCTTTCTTT. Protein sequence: CASSIGQNMNTEAFF.

The DNA for the CDR3 is TGTGCCAGTAGTACCCGGGGGGCCCAGAATGAGCAGTTCTTC. It yields the protein CASSTRGAQNEQFF. This chain uses TRBV19 with TRBJ2-1; tentative D call: TRBD2 (7 bases). The CDR3 is made up of 14 amino acids. Trimming shortened V by 4 bases and J by 7 bases, and 14 bases separated the two germline ends. From germline, CDR1 is LNHDA and CDR2 SQIVND (reference sequence).

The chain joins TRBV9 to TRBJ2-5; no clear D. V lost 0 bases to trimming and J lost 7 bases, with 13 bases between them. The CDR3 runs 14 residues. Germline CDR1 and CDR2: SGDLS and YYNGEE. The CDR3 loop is CASSVASELGTQYF. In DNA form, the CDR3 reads TGTGCCAGCAGCGTAGCCAGTGAGCTGGGGACCCAGTACTTC.

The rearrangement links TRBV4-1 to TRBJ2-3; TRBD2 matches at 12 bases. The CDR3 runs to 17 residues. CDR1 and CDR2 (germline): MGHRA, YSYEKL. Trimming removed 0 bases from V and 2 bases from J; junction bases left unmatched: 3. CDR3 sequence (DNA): TGCGCCAGCAGCCAAGAAACTAGCGGGGGGTTCACAGATACGCAGTATTTT. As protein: CASSQETSGGFTDTQYF.

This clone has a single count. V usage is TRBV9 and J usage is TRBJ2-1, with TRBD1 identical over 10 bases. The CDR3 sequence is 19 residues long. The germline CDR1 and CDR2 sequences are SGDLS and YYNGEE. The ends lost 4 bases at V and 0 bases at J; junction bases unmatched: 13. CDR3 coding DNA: TGTGCCAGCAGCTCCGACTTGAGGGGGGACAGGGGCTCCTACAATGAGCAGTTCTTC. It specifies CASSSDLRGDRGSYNEQFF.

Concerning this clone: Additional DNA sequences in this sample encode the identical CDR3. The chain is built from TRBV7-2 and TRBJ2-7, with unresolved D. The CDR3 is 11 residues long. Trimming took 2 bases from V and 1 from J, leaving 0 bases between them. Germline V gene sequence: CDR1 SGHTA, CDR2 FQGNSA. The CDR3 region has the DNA TGTGCCAGCAGCTTATCCTACGAGCAGTACTTC. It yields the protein CASSLSYEQYF.

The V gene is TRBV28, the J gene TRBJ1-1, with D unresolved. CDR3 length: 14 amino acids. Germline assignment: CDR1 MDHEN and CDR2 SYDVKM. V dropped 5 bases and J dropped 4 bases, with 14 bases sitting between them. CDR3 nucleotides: TGTGCCAGCAGTCTTCTACATGTGGGCACTGAAGCTTTCTTT. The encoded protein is CASSLLHVGTEAFF.

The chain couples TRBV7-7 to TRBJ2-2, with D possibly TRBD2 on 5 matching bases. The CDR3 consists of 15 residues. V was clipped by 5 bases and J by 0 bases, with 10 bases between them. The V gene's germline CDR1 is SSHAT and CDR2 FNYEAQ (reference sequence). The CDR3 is CASSRGLTNTGELFF. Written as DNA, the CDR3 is TGTGCCAGCAGCCGCGGACTGACGAACACCGGGGAGCTGTTTTTT.

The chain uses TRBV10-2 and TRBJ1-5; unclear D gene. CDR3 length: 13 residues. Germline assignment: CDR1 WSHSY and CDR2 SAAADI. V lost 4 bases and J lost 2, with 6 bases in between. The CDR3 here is CASSVHGNQPQHF. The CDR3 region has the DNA TGCGCCAGCAGTGTTCATGGCAATCAGCCCCAGCATTTT.

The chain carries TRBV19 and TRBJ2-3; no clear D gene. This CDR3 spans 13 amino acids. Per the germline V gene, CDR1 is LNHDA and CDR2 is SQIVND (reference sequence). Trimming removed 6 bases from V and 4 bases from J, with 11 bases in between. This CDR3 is CASSGPPSDTQYF. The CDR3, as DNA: TGTGCCAGTAGCGGCCCACCCTCAGATACGCAGTATTTT.

The CDR3 protein is CASSEEYEQYF. CDR3 nucleotide sequence: TGTGCCAGCAGTGAGGAATACGAGCAGTACTTC. The chain combines TRBV2 with TRBJ2-7; the D is unclear. V gave up 3 bases and J gave up 4 bases, with 4 bases separating them. CDR3 length: 11 residues. Per the germline V gene, CDR1 is SNHLY and CDR2 is FYNNEI. Supplemented by reference TRBV2 and TRBJ2-7, the full variable domain reads EPEVTQTPSHQVTQMGQEVILRCVPISNHLYFYWYRQILGQKVEFLVSFYNNEISEKSEIFDDQFSVERPDGSNFTLKIRSTKLEDSAMYFCASSEEYEQYFGPGTRLTVT.

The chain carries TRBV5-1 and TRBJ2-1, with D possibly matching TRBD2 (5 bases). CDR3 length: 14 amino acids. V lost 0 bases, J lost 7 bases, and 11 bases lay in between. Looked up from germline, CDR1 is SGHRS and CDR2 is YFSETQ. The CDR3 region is CASSLVSGLNEQFF. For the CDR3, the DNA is TGCGCCAGCAGCTTGGTGTCAGGACTTAATGAGCAGTTCTTC.

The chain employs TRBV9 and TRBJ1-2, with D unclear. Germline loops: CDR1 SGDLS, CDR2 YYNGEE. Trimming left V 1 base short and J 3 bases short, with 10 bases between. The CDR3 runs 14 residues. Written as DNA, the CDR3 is TGTGCCAGCAGCGTAATTGGGCAGGACTATGGCTACACCTTC. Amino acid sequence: CASSVIGQDYGYTF.

In DNA, the CDR3 is TGTGCCAGCAGCTTCGGGACGGGTGCCTACGAGCAGTACTTC. Translating gives CASSFGTGAYEQYF. This chain uses TRBV7-8 with TRBJ2-7; TRBD1 or TRBD2 may be the D gene (5 bases each). Trimming shortened V by 3 bases and J by 2 bases, and 11 bases separated the two germline ends. Germline lookup yields CDR1 SGHVS and CDR2 FQNEAQ. CDR3 length equals 14 residues.

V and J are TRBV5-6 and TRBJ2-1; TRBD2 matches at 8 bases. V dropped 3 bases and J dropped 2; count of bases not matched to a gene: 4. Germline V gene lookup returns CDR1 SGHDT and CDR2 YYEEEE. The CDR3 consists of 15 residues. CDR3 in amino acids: CASSWWTSTYNEQFF. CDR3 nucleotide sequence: TGTGCCAGCAGCTGGTGGACTAGCACCTACAATGAGCAGTTCTTC.

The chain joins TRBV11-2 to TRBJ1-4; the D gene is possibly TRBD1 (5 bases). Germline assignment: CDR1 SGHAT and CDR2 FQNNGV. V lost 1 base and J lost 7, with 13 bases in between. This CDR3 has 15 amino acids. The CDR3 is CASSLGSAGREKLFF. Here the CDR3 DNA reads TGTGCCAGCAGCTTAGGGTCGGCAGGGCGTGAAAAACTGTTTTTT. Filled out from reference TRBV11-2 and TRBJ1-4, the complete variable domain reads EAGVAQSPRYKIIEKRQSVAFWCNPISGHATLYWYQQILGQGPKLLIQFQNNGVVDDSQLPKDRFSAERLKGVDSTLKIQPAKLEDSAVYLCASSLGSAGREKLFFGSGTQLSVL.

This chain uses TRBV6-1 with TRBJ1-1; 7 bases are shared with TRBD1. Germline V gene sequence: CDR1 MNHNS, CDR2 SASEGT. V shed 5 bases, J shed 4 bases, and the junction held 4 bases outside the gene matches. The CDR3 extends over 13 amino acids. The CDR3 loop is CASSSRQGTEAFF. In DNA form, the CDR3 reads TGTGCCAGCAGTAGTCGACAGGGCACTGAAGCTTTCTTT.

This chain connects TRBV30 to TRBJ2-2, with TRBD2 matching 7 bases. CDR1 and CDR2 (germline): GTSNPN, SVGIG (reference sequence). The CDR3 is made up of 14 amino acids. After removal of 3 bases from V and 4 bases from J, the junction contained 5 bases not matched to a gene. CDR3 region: CAWRGGQVTGELFF. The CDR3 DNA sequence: TGTGCCTGGAGGGGAGGGCAGGTCACCGGGGAGCTGTTTTTT.

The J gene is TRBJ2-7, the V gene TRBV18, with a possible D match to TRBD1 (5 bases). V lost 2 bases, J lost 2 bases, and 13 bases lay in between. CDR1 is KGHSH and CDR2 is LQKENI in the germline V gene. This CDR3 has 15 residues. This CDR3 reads CASSPGSGHPYEQYF. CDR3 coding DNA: TGTGCCAGCTCACCAGGGTCAGGACACCCCTACGAGCAGTACTTC.